This passage covers 13 T cell receptor beta chains from one sample sequenced in a study of blood T cell repertoires in COVID-19. Sequencing used immunoSEQ multiplex PCR; TCRdb keeps in-frame clones, though not all of them. The data show under 100,000 clones, about nine tenths seen once. Material for sequencing was peripheral blood. These receptors originate from a man aged 45-65 years with acute or convalescent COVID-19.

The rearrangement uses TRBV5-1 and TRBJ2-1; 8 bases fit TRBD1. This CDR3 has 15 residues. V shed 0 bases and J 4 bases; nucleotides not matched to a gene: 3. Germline-derived CDR1 and CDR2 are SGHRS and YFSETQ. The CDR3 loop is CASSLEGQEYNEQFF. The CDR3 DNA reads TGCGCCAGCAGCTTGGAGGGACAGGAATACAATGAGCAGTTCTTC.

The rearrangement joins TRBV7-9 to TRBJ2-1; 13 bases line up with TRBD2. There are 17 residues in the CDR3. Germline loops: CDR1 SEHNR, CDR2 FQNEAQ (reference sequence). V lost 5 bases and J lost 3; bases outside the gene matches: 7. CDR3 in amino acids: CASSPGLAGVDYNEQFF. CDR3 bases: TGTGCCAGCAGCCCAGGACTAGCGGGAGTAGACTACAATGAGCAGTTCTTC.

The chain joins TRBV7-2 to TRBJ1-4; 7 nucleotides match TRBD1. The CDR3 spans 15 residues. J lost 5 bases, V lost 5 bases, and 8 bases had no gene match. Per germline, CDR1 SGHTA and CDR2 FQGNSA. The CDR3 DNA is TGTGCCAGCAGCCCGAAGACAGGGAAAAATGAAAAACTGTTTTTT. Translating it yields CASSPKTGKNEKLFF. The variable domain in full, completed from reference TRBV7-2 and TRBJ1-4, reads GAGVSQSPSNKVTEKGKDVELRCDPISGHTALYWYRQSLGQGLEFLIYFQGNSAPDKSGLPSDRFSAERTGGSVSTLTIQRTQQEDSAVYLCASSPKTGKNEKLFFGSGTQLSVL.

The gene calls are TRBV7-9 and TRBJ1-1, with D perhaps matching TRBD1 (5 bases). V was trimmed by 0 bases and J by 4 bases, leaving 12 bases between them. Looked up from germline, CDR1 is SEHNR and CDR2 is FQNEAQ (reference sequence). The CDR3 loop spans 15 amino acids. The DNA of the CDR3 is TGTGCCAGCAGCTTAGCGGGGGGGTACGGCACTGAAGCTTTCTTT. Translated, it gives CASSLAGGYGTEAFF. The full variable domain, in which reference TRBV7-9 and TRBJ1-1 provide the parts outside the CDR3, is DTGVSQNPRHKITKRGQNVTFRCDPISEHNRLYWYRQTLGQGPEFLTYFQNEAQLEKSRLLSDRFSAERPKGSFSTLEIQRTEQGDSAMYLCASSLAGGYGTEAFFGQGTRLTVV.

Only one count was recorded for this clone. The chain joins TRBV12-3 or TRBV12-4 to TRBJ2-1, with a possible D match to TRBD2 (5 bases). The CDR3 is made up of 13 amino acids. Trimming took off 3 bases at V and 5 bases at J, with 8 bases between the two ends. CDR3 in amino acids: CASSLGRNNEQFF. CDR3 nucleotide sequence: TGTGCCAGCAGTTTGGGGAGAAACAATGAGCAGTTCTTC.

J is TRBJ1-5 and V is TRBV7-8; D may be TRBD1 (6 bases). The ends were cut back, 1 base at V and 6 bases at J, with 10 bases in the middle. The CDR3 is 14 amino acids. Germline CDR1 is SGHVS and CDR2 is FQNEAQ. The CDR3, as DNA: TGTGCCAGCAGCTTAGTTAGGGGGTCTCAGCCCCAGCATTTT. It yields the protein CASSLVRGSQPQHF.

J is TRBJ1-5 and V is TRBV10-3; a possible D gene is TRBD1 (5 bases). Germline V CDR1 and CDR2: ENHRY, SYGVKD. V was cut by 4 bases and J by 0 bases, with 16 bases left in between. This CDR3 contains 17 residues. This CDR3 is CAISGEPGRNSNQPQHF. The CDR3, as DNA: TGTGCCATCAGTGGTGAGCCAGGGCGGAATAGCAATCAGCCCCAGCATTTT.

The chain combines TRBV19 with TRBJ1-1; maybe TRBD1 (6 bases). The CDR3 spans 12 residues. The V gene's germline CDR1 is LNHDA and CDR2 SQIVND (reference sequence). Trimming removed 3 bases from V and 7 bases from J, with 9 bases in between. The CDR3 spells CASSMGGLEAFF. CDR3 coding DNA: TGTGCCAGTAGTATGGGGGGGCTTGAAGCTTTCTTT.

The chain has TRBV18 and TRBJ1-6; 8 bases match TRBD1. This CDR3 is 16 amino acids long. Germline V lookup: CDR1 KGHSH, CDR2 LQKENI. V was clipped by 4 bases and J by 4 bases; unmatched bases: 6. CDR3 nucleotides: TGTGCCAGCTCACTCGGACAGGGCGCATATAATTCACCCCTCCACTTT. It translates to CASSLGQGAYNSPLHF.

The chain joins TRBV7-9 to TRBJ2-4; D may be TRBD2 (6 bases). This CDR3 is 12 amino acids long. Germline V lookup: CDR1 SEHNR, CDR2 FQNEAQ (reference sequence). Trimming pared 5 bases from V and 8 bases from J, leaving 10 bases between. The CDR3 DNA follows: TGTGCCAGCAGCCGCGGCGGGGACATTCAGTACTTC. This encodes CASSRGGDIQYF.

The chain links TRBV19 to TRBJ2-4, with 7 nucleotides matching TRBD1. Germline-derived CDR1 and CDR2 are LNHDA and SQIVND (reference sequence). This CDR3 comprises 13 residues. J gave up 8 bases and V 3 bases, and 4 bases lay outside the gene matches. The CDR3 protein is CASSIPGGDIQYF. The CDR3 DNA reads as TGTGCCAGTAGTATCCCAGGGGGAGACATTCAGTACTTC.

The chain recombines TRBV7-2 with TRBJ1-1, with 9 nucleotides matching TRBD1. The CDR3 runs 14 residues. The V segment lost 3 bases and the J segment 3 bases; nucleotides outside the gene matches: 2. The germline CDR1 and CDR2 sequences are SGHTA and FQGNSA. DNA for the CDR3: TGTGCCAGCAGCTTGCGACAGGGGGACACTGAAGCTTTCTTT. Protein product: CASSLRQGDTEAFF.

The chain is built from TRBV19 and TRBJ1-1, with TRBD1 identical over 7 bases. The CDR3 loop spans 14 amino acids. Germline-derived CDR1 and CDR2 are LNHDA and SQIVND (reference sequence). The junction had 7 bases not matched to a gene; V was cut back by 7 bases and J by 2 bases. The CDR3 loop is CASTRGLVNTEAFF. DNA for the CDR3: TGTGCCAGTACTAGGGGGCTGGTCAACACTGAAGCTTTCTTT.